The present entry profiles one TCR beta chain with its context. Its antigen is as yet unknown. The source of the sample is a study of CD8 T cells in Susac syndrome. Turning to the study itself: Intravenous immunoglobulin alone or corticosteroids were being given to patients with Susac syndrome at blood draw, unless they were therapy-naive. Study-level points and caveats: An acknowledgment was made by the study that its TCR sequencing and HLA analysis involved relatively few individuals. Susac CD8+ clonal expansion peaked in TEMRA cells and active patients.

TEMRA cells were FACS-enriched, unlike CD8+ and CD4+ T cells, which were negatively isolated. With random hexamers, roughly 0.5 to 1 ug RNA was reverse transcribed. One entry per CDR3 protein results from TCRdb running MiXCR on the immunoSEQ multiplex PCR reads. The data contain about 100,000 distinct CDR3 sequences, 95% of them singletons. Losses at the gene ends were 0 bases for V and 0 bases for J; bases not matched to a gene: 12. Germline values: CDR1 SGHNT, CDR2 YYREEE (reference sequence). The CDR3 runs to 19 residues. Sample: CD8+ T cells from PBMCs. The chain links TRBV5-4 to TRBJ2-5; 9 nucleotides align to TRBD2. The receptor comes from a human donor with Susac syndrome. The CDR3 sequence: CASSLVSSGTRADQETQYF. The CDR3 DNA reads as TGTGCCAGCAGCTTGGTTTCTAGCGGGACGCGAGCCGACCAAGAGACCCAGTACTTC.